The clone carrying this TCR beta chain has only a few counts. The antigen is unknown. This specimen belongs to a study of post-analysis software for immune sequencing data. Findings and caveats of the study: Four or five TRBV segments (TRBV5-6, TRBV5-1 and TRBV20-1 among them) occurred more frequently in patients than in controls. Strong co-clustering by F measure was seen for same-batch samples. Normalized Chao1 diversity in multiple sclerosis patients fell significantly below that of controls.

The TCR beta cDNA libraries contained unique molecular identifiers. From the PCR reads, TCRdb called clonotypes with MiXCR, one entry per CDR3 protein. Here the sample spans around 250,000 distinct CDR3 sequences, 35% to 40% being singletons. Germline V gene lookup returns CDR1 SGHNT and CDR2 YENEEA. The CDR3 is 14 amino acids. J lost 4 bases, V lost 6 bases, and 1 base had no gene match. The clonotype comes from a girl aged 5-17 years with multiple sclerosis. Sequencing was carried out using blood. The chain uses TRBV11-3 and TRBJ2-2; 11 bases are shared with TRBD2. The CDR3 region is CASRGTSGTGELFF. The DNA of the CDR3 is TGTGCCAGCAGGGGGACTAGCGGCACCGGGGAGCTGTTTTTT.